This TCR beta chain derives from a study of cytotoxic CD8 clonotypes in ibrutinib-treated CLL. In the study overall: Included were 10 to 12 relapsed/refractory and approximately 15 treatment-naive patients, of whom fewer than 18 were IGHV unmutated. The authors obtained response samples at a median of around 11 months of treatment, range 6 to 36.

Germline CDR1 is MNHEY and CDR2 is SVGAGI. The CDR3 loop spans 15 amino acids. V shed 5 bases, J shed 5 bases, and the junction held 6 bases outside the gene matches. Clones were read by immunoSEQ multiplex PCR, and TCRdb kept only the in-frame ones, dropping some. The table shows about 140,000 clones, with roughly 90% occurring only once. Sequenced material: PBMCs, taken after 12 months of ibrutinib treatment. The J gene is TRBJ2-7, the V gene TRBV6-5; 13 nucleotides line up with TRBD2. This sequence originates from a human donor with chronic lymphocytic leukemia. This CDR3 is CASSRGTSGINEQYF. CDR3 nucleotide sequence: TGTGCCAGCAGTCGTGGGACTAGCGGGATCAACGAGCAGTACTTC.